This entry is about one T cell receptor (beta chain). Relative to the germline gene, one junction end is altered; a read error may explain this. Germline CDR1 SSHAT, CDR2 FNYEAQ (reference sequence). The CDR3 is made up of 15 amino acids. This entry is derived from a study of Ad26.COV2.S vaccination and SARS-CoV-2 variants. Whole-study context: Donor got 5x10^10 or 1x10^11 viral particles of Ad26.COV2.S.

Produced via immunoSEQ multiplex PCR; TCRdb's table is partial and in-frame only. The sample records about 350,000 clones, around 84% being singletons. Treatment defined: 15 to 20 received Ad26.COV2.S at low or high dose, single or two shots; 5 received placebo; per-sample allocation not given. Day 63 following the first vaccine or placebo injection was when the samples were taken. This person who donated was an adult of 18-55 years in Boston. The TCR originated in a person between 18 and 60 years old who received the Ad26.COV2.S COVID-19 vaccine or a placebo. Specimen: peripheral blood, collected in a trial of Ad26.COV2.S vaccine versus placebo. This chain links TRBV7-7 with TRBJ2-1; TRBD2 aligns across 11 bases. This CDR3 reads CASSYSGGAGNEQFF. CDR3 DNA: TGTGCTAGCAGCTATAGCGGGGGGGCGGGTAATGAGCAGTTCTTC. Complete variable domain (other parts from reference TRBV7-7 and TRBJ2-1): GAGVSQSPRYKVTKRGQDVTLRCDPISSHATLYWYQQALGQGPEFLTYFNYEAQPDKSGLPSDRFSAERPEGSISTLTIQRTEQRDSAMYRCASSYSGGAGNEQFFGPGTRLTVL.